One TCR beta chain is described in this entry. The data are from a study of blood T cell repertoires in COVID-19. Study-wide context: The United States, Italy and Spain provided the acute and convalescent COVID-19 samples.

CDR3 length: 14 amino acids. Germline V gene data show CDR1 as SNHLY and CDR2 as FYNNEI. J was trimmed by 2 bases and V by 7 bases; bases with no gene match: 7. Original processing notes: It was from reference gene primer amplification that nucleated cell counts were estimated. Sequencing used immunoSEQ multiplex PCR; TCRdb keeps in-frame clones, though not all of them. The DNA was the basis for D and trimming; V, J and clone size are from that table. Among a few hundred thousand clones listed, approximately 86% were seen once. The clonotype was recovered from a woman aged 60-75 years with COVID-19, enrolled during active disease. Sequenced material: peripheral blood. This chain links TRBV2 with TRBJ2-7; 8 nucleotides agree with TRBD2. The CDR3 nucleotides read TGTGCCAGCACCATCACACTAGCGGCCTACGAGCAGTACTTC. This encodes CASTITLAAYEQYF.